These 2 T cell receptor beta chains share one sample of origin, sequenced in a study of Ad26.COV2.S vaccination and SARS-CoV-2 variants. Treatment meaning: approximately 18 received Ad26.COV2.S at low or high dose, single or two shots; several received placebo; per-sample allocation not given. All samples were drawn on day 63, counting from the first vaccine or placebo injection. Repertoires were generated with immunoSEQ multiplex PCR, while TCRdb's copy carries only in-frame clones and drops some. The sample holds roughly 410,000 clones; 83% are singletons and the top ten take around 7.4%. The material sequenced was peripheral blood, taken in a trial of Ad26.COV2.S vaccine versus placebo. These receptors came from a person aged 18-60 years who received the Ad26.COV2.S COVID-19 vaccine or a placebo.

This clone turned up a few times. The chain has TRBV6-5 and TRBJ1-2, with D possibly TRBD1 on 5 matching bases. The CDR3 sequence is 15 residues long. Trimming left V 6 bases short and J 3 bases short, with 17 bases between. The germline CDR1 and CDR2 sequences are MNHEY and SVGAGI. CDR3 region: CASSDTRQGHYGYTF. Here the CDR3 DNA reads TGTGCCAGCAGCGACACCCGCCAGGGCCACTATGGCTACACCTTC.

The chain recombines TRBV7-6 with TRBJ2-2; 10 nucleotides match TRBD2. The V and J ends lost 1 base and 5 bases, in that order; junction bases with no gene match: 10. Germline CDR1 and CDR2: SGHVS and FNYEAQ. This CDR3 is 18 amino acids long. The CDR3 spells CASSLEGAGGRGTGELFF. DNA of the CDR3: TGTGCCAGCAGCTTAGAAGGAGCGGGGGGGCGAGGGACCGGGGAGCTGTTTTTT.